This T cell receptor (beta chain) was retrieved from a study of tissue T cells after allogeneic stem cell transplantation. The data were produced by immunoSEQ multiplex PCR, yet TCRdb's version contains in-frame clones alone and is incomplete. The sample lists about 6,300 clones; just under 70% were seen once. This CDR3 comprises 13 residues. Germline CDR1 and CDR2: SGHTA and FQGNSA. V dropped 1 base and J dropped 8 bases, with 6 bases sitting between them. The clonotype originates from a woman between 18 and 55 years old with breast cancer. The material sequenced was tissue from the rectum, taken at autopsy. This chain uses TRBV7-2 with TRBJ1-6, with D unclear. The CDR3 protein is CASSLEGDSPLHF. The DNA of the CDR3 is TGTGCCAGCAGCTTAGAGGGCGATTCACCCCTCCACTTT.